A single sample is the source of the 10 T cell receptor beta chains below, sequenced in a study of blood T cells in healthy people across ages. A sample-barcoded 5' primer and a J-beta primer mix were used in a second PCR of about 6 to 12 cycles. TCRdb analysed the 5' RACE reads with MiXCR anew, one entry per CDR3 protein. In the table there are 550,000 to 800,000 distinct CDR3 sequences, under 25% of which are singletons. The specimen sequenced was blood. The receptors come from an older man in good health.

The chain uses TRBV6-2 or TRBV6-3 and TRBJ2-4, with D uncertain. This CDR3 spans 17 amino acids. Germline V gene lookup returns CDR1 MNHEY and CDR2 SVGEGT. Trimming shortened V by 2 bases and J by 1 base, and 15 bases separated the two germline ends. The DNA of the CDR3 is TGTGCCAGCAGTTACCTGACGCAACCCGGGGCCAAAAACATTCAGTACTTC. Residues: CASSYLTQPGAKNIQYF.

A few counts support this clonotype. The rearrangement links TRBV12-3 or TRBV12-4 to TRBJ2-7; D is undetermined. The CDR3 is 13 amino acids. Trimming stripped 10 bases from V and 3 bases from J, with 16 bases between. The CDR3 loop is CATSGRSDYEQYF. CDR3 nucleotides: TGTGCCACCTCGGGTAGGAGCGACTACGAGCAGTACTTC.

This clonotype turned up a few times. V is TRBV4-1 and J is TRBJ2-5; 8 bases match TRBD2. There are 15 residues in the CDR3. Trimming removed 4 bases from V and 4 bases from J; junction bases left unmatched: 8. Germline V lookup: CDR1 MGHRA, CDR2 YSYEKL. The CDR3 is CASSPLQGLGETQYF. CDR3 coding DNA: TGCGCCAGCAGCCCCCTCCAGGGACTAGGAGAGACCCAGTACTTC.

This rearrangement joins TRBV5-1 to TRBJ2-7, with D perhaps matching TRBD1 or TRBD2 (5 bases each). The germline V gene has CDR1 SGHRS and CDR2 YFSETQ. Between the trimmed V and J ends, which lost 4 bases and 2 bases, there was a span of 16 bases. The CDR3 has 15 amino acids. This CDR3 is CASSPRDGRTYEQYF. The CDR3, as DNA: TGCGCCAGCAGCCCACGGGACGGAAGGACCTACGAGCAGTACTTC.

CDR3 bases: TGCAGTGCTAGGGGAGCGGGAGTTACCTACGAGCAGTACTTC. Its translation is CSARGAGVTYEQYF. This sequence joins TRBV20-1 and TRBJ2-7; 8 nucleotides line up with TRBD2. V was clipped by 3 bases and J by 2 bases; unmatched bases: 6. Germline values: CDR1 DFQATT, CDR2 SNEGSKA (reference sequence). CDR3 length equals 14 residues.

This clonotype was seen at least ten times. The chain is built from TRBV20-1 and TRBJ1-6; 8 bases match TRBD1. Trimming cost V 8 bases and J 8 bases; bases outside gene matches: 8. The germline gives CDR1 DFQATT, CDR2 SNEGSKA (reference sequence). The length of the CDR3 is 13 residues. CDR3 loop: CSSTDREDSPLHF. The CDR3 DNA reads as TGCAGTTCCACGGACAGGGAGGATTCACCCCTCCACTTT.

This chain uses TRBV2 with TRBJ2-6; the D is unclear. CDR3 length: 14 residues. Germline V gene sequence: CDR1 SNHLY, CDR2 FYNNEI. Trimming pared 2 bases from V and 2 bases from J, leaving 4 bases between. As DNA, the CDR3 is TGTGCCAGCAGTGAATGGGCTGGGGCCAACGTCCTGACTTTC. It is translated as CASSEWAGANVLTF. Full variable domain (outside the CDR3, taken from reference TRBV2 and TRBJ2-6): EPEVTQTPSHQVTQMGQEVILRCVPISNHLYFYWYRQILGQKVEFLVSFYNNEISEKSEIFDDQFSVERPDGSNFTLKIRSTKLEDSAMYFCASSEWAGANVLTFGAGSRLTVL.

The chain links TRBV20-1 to TRBJ1-2; D ambiguous. Trimming took 0 bases from V and 0 from J, leaving 8 bases between them. CDR1 and CDR2 from the germline V gene are DFQATT and SNEGSKA (reference sequence). There are 14 residues in the CDR3. The CDR3 loop reads CSARDSPANYGYTF. The DNA of the CDR3 is TGCAGTGCTAGAGATTCCCCAGCTAACTATGGCTACACCTTC.

The chain recombines TRBV20-1 with TRBJ2-7, with 7 bases aligning to TRBD1. CDR1 is DFQATT, CDR2 SNEGSKA, per germline (reference sequence). The CDR3 is 15 amino acids. V gave up 4 bases and J gave up 1 base; unmatched junction bases: 10. Here the CDR3 reads CSAKRDRVGSYEQYF. The CDR3 bases are TGCAGTGCTAAGCGTGACAGGGTTGGGTCCTACGAGCAGTACTTC.

In this sample, this clonotype turned up many times. This chain connects TRBV12-3 or TRBV12-4 to TRBJ1-3, with D hard to call. Between the trimmed V and J ends, which lost 10 bases and 1 base, there was a span of 14 bases. The CDR3 runs to 14 residues. The CDR3 DNA reads TGTGCCACCAGGACCGTGTTGTCTGGAAACACCATATATTTT. Protein: CATRTVLSGNTIYF.